This T cell receptor (beta chain) emerged from a study of shared clonotypes between healthy human individuals. General study results and limits: Specimens sampled were limited to blood, with tissue repertoires likely differing. Clonotypes which were not shared had lower generation probabilities than clonotypes that all four donors shared.

Sorted-subset replicate PCRs used around 220 ng DNA, some 30,000 T cell genomes. Produced via immunoSEQ multiplex PCR; TCRdb's table is partial and in-frame only. This table has 1,100,000 or so clones, 75% to 80% appearing once. In the case of this clone: Its matching antigen is unknown.

Germline loops: CDR1 SEHNR, CDR2 FQNEAQ (reference sequence). CDR3 length equals 12 residues. V lost 6 bases and J lost 3, with 6 bases in between. This TCR came from a man in his late teens or twenties in good health. Some clones in this sample may be carry-over from other donors' samples. The sample taken for sequencing was memory CD4+ T cells from PBMCs. The subset denotes: CD45RA-negative fraction. The chain is built from TRBV7-9 and TRBJ2-1; unclear D gene. As DNA, the CDR3 is TGTGCCAGCAGTACAGTCTACAATGAGCAGTTCTTC. Translation: CASSTVYNEQFF.